The 27 T cell receptor beta chains reported below all come from one sample, sequenced in a study of glioma-infiltrating T cells after dendritic cell vaccination. Time point denoted: after dendritic cell vaccination, including at tumor progression/relapse. Data came from immunoSEQ multiplex PCR; TCRdb stores just in-frame clones and leaves some out. The data hold 55,000 to 75,000 clones, with around 85% observed a single time. The sequencing here drew on blood, taken after dendritic cell vaccination. The receptors stem from a human donor with glioblastoma.

This clone was detected a few times. The rearrangement uses TRBV10-2 and TRBJ1-2; D remains unclear. The germline V gene has CDR1 WSHSY and CDR2 SAAADI. The CDR3 length is 11 residues. The V end lost 3 bases, the J end lost 6 bases, and 5 bases lay between the germline ends. CDR3 loop: CASSDLDGYTF. The CDR3 nucleotides are TGCGCCAGCAGTGATCTTGATGGCTACACCTTC.

The V and J genes are TRBV27 and TRBJ2-3, with 9 bases lining up with TRBD2. CDR3 length: 17 residues. V shed 6 bases and J 2 bases; nucleotides not matched to a gene: 12. Germline V gene lookup returns CDR1 MNHEY and CDR2 SMNVEV (reference sequence). For the CDR3, the DNA is TGTGCCAGCAGGAGCCTAGGGCTAGCGGGGACCACAGATACGCAGTATTTT. This codes for CASRSLGLAGTTDTQYF.

The rearrangement uses TRBV10-2 and TRBJ1-5; TRBD1 might be the D (5 bases). Germline CDR1 is WSHSY and CDR2 is SAAADI. The CDR3 has 15 amino acids. V was pared by 2 bases and J by 5 bases, with 13 bases between. The CDR3 nucleotides read TGCGCCAGCAGTGAGGTGTCAGGGTACGATCAGCCCCAGCATTTT. This sequence encodes CASSEVSGYDQPQHF.

Regarding this clone: Compared with germline, one end of the junction differs, possibly owing to a read error. The chain uses TRBV19 and TRBJ2-2; tentatively, D is TRBD1 (6 bases). The CDR3 totals 12 residues. The germline CDR1 and CDR2 sequences are LNHDA and SQIVND (reference sequence). CDR3 protein: CGTGTQIGQLFF. CDR3 bases: TGCGGTACAGGGACCCAGATCGGGCAGCTGTTTTTT.

This chain uses TRBV2 with TRBJ2-4; TRBD2 matches 12 bases. V shed 6 bases, J shed 9 bases, and the junction held 6 bases outside the gene matches. The CDR3 is 14 residues long. CDR1 and CDR2 (germline): SNHLY, FYNNEI. CDR3: CASRGLAGRGIQYF. CDR3 DNA: TGTGCCAGCAGGGGACTAGCGGGCCGCGGCATTCAGTACTTC.

The rearrangement uses TRBV7-8 and TRBJ1-2; D unresolved. Trimming pared 4 bases from V and 0 bases from J, leaving 18 bases between. Germline V gives CDR1 SGHVS, CDR2 FQNEAQ. This CDR3 spans 17 amino acids. The CDR3 sequence: CASSSTILTTPNYGYTF. The CDR3 DNA is TGTGCCAGCAGCTCCACAATCCTGACAACTCCTAACTATGGCTACACCTTC.

V usage is TRBV19 and J usage is TRBJ1-4; D gene ambiguous. V dropped 3 bases and J dropped 0 bases, with 5 bases sitting between them. CDR1 LNHDA and CDR2 SQIVND come from the germline V gene (reference sequence). The CDR3 runs to 14 residues. In DNA form, the CDR3 reads TGTGCCAGTAGTATTAGCGCAACTAATGAAAAACTGTTTTTT. Encoded protein: CASSISATNEKLFF.

This clone has only one observation. The chain employs TRBV30 and TRBJ1-5, with D uncertain. Trimming cost V 1 base and J 4 bases, with 8 bases left between them. This CDR3 region has 13 residues. Germline V gene sequence: CDR1 GTSNPN, CDR2 SVGIG (reference sequence). CDR3 region: CAWSGRENQPQHF. In DNA form, the CDR3 reads TGTGCCTGGAGTGGACGGGAGAATCAGCCCCAGCATTTT.

V usage is TRBV25-1 and J usage is TRBJ1-3, with 7 bases fitting TRBD1. Germline trimming cut 7 bases from V and 2 bases from J; bases unmatched to any gene: 8. Looked up from germline, CDR1 is MGHDK and CDR2 is SYGVNS. The CDR3 has 15 amino acids. Here the CDR3 reads CASTNTGTAGNTIYF. For the CDR3, the DNA is TGTGCCAGCACAAATACCGGGACAGCTGGAAACACCATATATTTT.

The chain carries TRBV5-6 and TRBJ2-1; 8 positions agree with TRBD2. The ends lost 0 bases at V and 5 bases at J; junction bases unmatched: 7. Germline lookup yields CDR1 SGHDT and CDR2 YYEEEE. The CDR3 runs 16 residues. CDR3 residues: CASSLGNSGVHNEQFF. In DNA form, the CDR3 reads TGTGCCAGCAGCTTGGGTAATAGCGGGGTACACAATGAGCAGTTCTTC.

The chain employs TRBV6-5 and TRBJ2-3; D is uncertain. Germline V lookup: CDR1 MNHEY, CDR2 SVGAGI. V was pared by 2 bases and J by 6 bases, with 9 bases between. The CDR3 extends over 13 amino acids. CDR3 amino acids: CASSYARVDTQYF. In DNA form, the CDR3 reads TGTGCCAGCAGTTACGCTCGGGTCGATACGCAGTATTTT.

The rearrangement joins TRBV12-5 to TRBJ2-3, with TRBD1 matching 7 bases. Germline CDR1 and CDR2: LGHNT and FRNRAP. CDR3 size: 14 residues. Trimming removed 6 bases from V and 9 bases from J; junction bases left unmatched: 12. CDR3 nucleotide sequence: TGTGCTAGTGGCCCTATGACAGGGCAGGGAACGCAGTATTTT. Protein sequence: CASGPMTGQGTQYF.

The chain recombines TRBV4-2 with TRBJ1-2; 7 nucleotides agree with TRBD1. Losses at the gene ends were 0 bases for V and 4 bases for J; bases not matched to a gene: 5. The CDR3 length is 15 residues. Germline CDR1 and CDR2: LGHNA and YNFKEQ. CDR3 nucleotide sequence: TGTGCCAGCAGCCAAGACCCGACAGGGATCTATGGCTACACCTTC. Protein product: CASSQDPTGIYGYTF.

The chain links TRBV7-2 to TRBJ1-2, with a tentative D call TRBD1 (6 bases). The CDR3 is made up of 16 amino acids. Trimming removed 0 bases from V and 8 bases from J, with 19 bases in between. Germline assignment: CDR1 SGHTA and CDR2 FQGNSA. This CDR3 reads CASSLAWGRGFSGYTF. Written as DNA, the CDR3 is TGTGCCAGCAGCTTAGCCTGGGGCAGGGGATTTTCGGGCTACACCTTC.

V gene TRBV5-4 combines with J gene TRBJ2-5; 10 bases agree with TRBD2. V trimming: 0 bases; J trimming: 5 bases; junction bases outside the gene matches: 10. The CDR3 consists of 17 residues. The germline CDR1 and CDR2 sequences are SGHNT and YYREEE (reference sequence). The CDR3 region has the DNA TGTGCCAGCAGCTTGGGGGGCGCTAGCGGGGGTTTGGAGACCCAGTACTTC. Amino acids: CASSLGGASGGLETQYF.

The V call is TRBV6-1, the J call TRBJ2-4; possible D gene TRBD1, 5 bases. CDR3 length: 14 amino acids. Germline V gene sequence: CDR1 MNHNS, CDR2 SASEGT. The germline V and J ends were trimmed by 6 bases and 6 bases, with 15 bases remaining between them. CDR3 coding DNA: TGTGCCAGCAGATTAGACAGCCAGCTAAACATTCAGTACTTC. Translating gives CASRLDSQLNIQYF.

The V and J genes are TRBV5-6 and TRBJ2-5, with D maybe TRBD2 (6 bases). V lost 4 bases, J lost 5 bases, and 12 bases lay in between. CDR3 length: 13 amino acids. Germline lookup yields CDR1 SGHDT and CDR2 YYEEEE. The CDR3: CASSPEGWETQYF. The CDR3 DNA reads as TGTGCCAGCAGCCCGGAGGGATGGGAGACCCAGTACTTC.

This chain uses TRBV30 with TRBJ2-2, with TRBD2 identical over 9 bases. J was trimmed by 1 base and V by 3 bases; bases with no gene match: 0. Germline V gives CDR1 GTSNPN, CDR2 SVGIG (reference sequence). The CDR3 is made up of 14 amino acids. The CDR3 is CAWRAGGNTGELFF. In nucleotides, the CDR3 is TGTGCCTGGAGAGCGGGGGGGAACACCGGGGAGCTGTTTTTT.

The rearrangement joins TRBV19 to TRBJ2-1; 9 bases match TRBD1. The CDR3 has 15 residues. Germline V gene sequence: CDR1 LNHDA, CDR2 SQIVND (reference sequence). V dropped 4 bases and J dropped 6; count of bases not matched to a gene: 7. Written as DNA, the CDR3 is TGTGCCAGTAGTACAACAGGGGGCGCTTCCAATGAGCAGTTCTTC. Amino acid sequence: CASSTTGGASNEQFF.

This chain uses TRBV2 with TRBJ1-1, with D uncertain. The CDR3 consists of 13 residues. CDR1 and CDR2 from the germline V gene are SNHLY and FYNNEI. V lost 3 bases and J lost 0, with 5 bases in between. DNA of the CDR3: TGTGCCAGCAGTGACGGGATGAACACTGAAGCTTTCTTT. This encodes CASSDGMNTEAFF.

The chain combines TRBV25-1 with TRBJ1-2, with a weak D call TRBD1 (6 bases). Trimming took off 4 bases at V and 4 bases at J, with 22 bases between the two ends. The V gene's germline CDR1 is MGHDK and CDR2 SYGVNS. The CDR3 runs to 17 residues. This chain's CDR3 is CASSAGQSLLHFYGYTF. The CDR3 DNA is TGTGCCAGCAGTGCCGGACAGAGCCTCTTGCACTTCTATGGCTACACCTTC.

The chain recombines TRBV9 with TRBJ1-6; D is ambiguous. The germline V gene encodes CDR1 SGDLS and CDR2 YYNGEE. CDR3 length: 14 residues. Trimming removed 4 bases at V and 4 bases at J, with 9 bases between. Here the CDR3 reads CASSLGEYNSPLHF. DNA for the CDR3: TGTGCCAGCAGCCTTGGAGAATATAATTCACCCCTCCACTTT.

This chain links TRBV7-3 with TRBJ2-3; a possible D gene is TRBD2 (5 bases). CDR1 is SGHTA and CDR2 is FQGTGA in the germline V gene. The length of the CDR3 is 14 residues. The V and J ends lost 5 bases and 6 bases respectively, with 15 bases between them. CDR3 nucleotides: TGTGCCAGCAGCCCCCCGGCTAGCTCGGATACGCAGTATTTT. Its protein is CASSPPASSDTQYF.

V gene TRBV5-4 combines with J gene TRBJ2-3; 11 bases line up with TRBD2. This CDR3 is 18 amino acids long. The V gene's germline CDR1 is SGHNT and CDR2 YYREEE (reference sequence). The J segment lost 3 bases and the V segment lost 3 bases, leaving 12 bases of the junction unmatched. The CDR3 is CASSSEVAGGPSTDTQYF. Here the CDR3 DNA reads TGTGCCAGCAGCTCGGAGGTAGCGGGGGGGCCTAGTACAGATACGCAGTATTTT.

The J gene is TRBJ2-1, the V gene TRBV6-5, with 12 bases that match TRBD2. This CDR3 is 16 amino acids long. Germline V gene lookup returns CDR1 MNHEY and CDR2 SVGAGI. J gave up 9 bases and V 4 bases, and 10 bases lay outside the gene matches. This chain's CDR3 is CASSFGGLAGGSEQFF. The CDR3 DNA follows: TGTGCCAGCAGTTTTGGTGGTCTAGCGGGGGGGTCTGAGCAGTTCTTC.

The rearrangement uses TRBV6-5 and TRBJ2-1; 11 bases align to TRBD2. CDR1 and CDR2 (germline): MNHEY, SVGAGI. The CDR3 consists of 14 residues. Trimming cost V 6 bases and J 5 bases; bases outside gene matches: 3. The CDR3 reads CASRLAGGHNEQFF. The CDR3 coding sequence is TGTGCCAGCAGGCTAGCGGGGGGACACAATGAGCAGTTCTTC.

This clone appeared once. The chain is built from TRBV27 and TRBJ1-4; a weak D match, TRBD1 (6 bases). The CDR3 totals 14 residues. Germline CDR1 is MNHEY and CDR2 is SMNVEV (reference sequence). V was trimmed by 4 bases and J by 6 bases, leaving 12 bases between them. The CDR3 reads CASSSDKGDEKLFF. The CDR3 nucleotides are TGTGCCAGCAGTTCCGATAAGGGGGATGAAAAACTGTTTTTT. Full variable domain (remainder filled in from reference TRBV27 and TRBJ1-4): EAQVTQNPRYLITVTGKKLTVTCSQNMNHEYMSWYRQDPGLGLRQIYYSMNVEVTDKGDVPEGYKVSRKEKRNFPLILESPSPNQTSLYFCASSSDKGDEKLFFGSGTQLSVL.